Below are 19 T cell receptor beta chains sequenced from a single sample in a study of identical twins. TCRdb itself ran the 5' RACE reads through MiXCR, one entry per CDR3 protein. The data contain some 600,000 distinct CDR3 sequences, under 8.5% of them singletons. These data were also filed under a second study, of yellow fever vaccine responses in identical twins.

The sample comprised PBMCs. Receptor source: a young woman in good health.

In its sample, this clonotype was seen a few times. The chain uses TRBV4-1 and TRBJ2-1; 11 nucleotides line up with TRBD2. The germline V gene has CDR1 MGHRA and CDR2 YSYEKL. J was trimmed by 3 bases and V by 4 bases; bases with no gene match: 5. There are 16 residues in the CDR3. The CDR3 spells CASSPSGTSGYNEQFF. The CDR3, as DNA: TGCGCCAGCAGCCCCAGCGGGACTAGCGGCTACAATGAGCAGTTCTTC.

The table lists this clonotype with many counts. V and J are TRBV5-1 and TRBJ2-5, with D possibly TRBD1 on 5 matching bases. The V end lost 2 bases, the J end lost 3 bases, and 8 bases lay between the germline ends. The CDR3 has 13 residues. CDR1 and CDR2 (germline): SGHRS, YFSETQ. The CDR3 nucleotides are TGCGCCAGCAGCTTTAAAGGGGAAGAGACCCAGTACTTC. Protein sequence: CASSFKGEETQYF.

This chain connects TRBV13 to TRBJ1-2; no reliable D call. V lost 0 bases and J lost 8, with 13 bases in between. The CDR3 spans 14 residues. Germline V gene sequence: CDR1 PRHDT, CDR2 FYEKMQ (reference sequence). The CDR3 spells CASSLGGSAGGYTF. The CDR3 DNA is TGTGCCAGCAGCTTAGGCGGGTCAGCCGGCGGCTACACCTTC.

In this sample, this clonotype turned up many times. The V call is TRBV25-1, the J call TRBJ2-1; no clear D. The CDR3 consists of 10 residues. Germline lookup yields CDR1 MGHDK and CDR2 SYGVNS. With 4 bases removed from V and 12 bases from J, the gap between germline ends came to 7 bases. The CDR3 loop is CASSGLRQFF. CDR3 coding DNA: TGTGCCAGCAGTGGATTAAGGCAGTTCTTC.

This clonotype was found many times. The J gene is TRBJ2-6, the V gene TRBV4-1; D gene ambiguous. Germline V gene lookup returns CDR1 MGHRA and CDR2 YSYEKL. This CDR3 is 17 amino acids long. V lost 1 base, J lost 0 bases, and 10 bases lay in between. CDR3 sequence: CASSQGYPSSGANVLTF. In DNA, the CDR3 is TGCGCCAGCAGCCAAGGGTACCCATCCTCTGGGGCCAACGTCCTGACTTTC.

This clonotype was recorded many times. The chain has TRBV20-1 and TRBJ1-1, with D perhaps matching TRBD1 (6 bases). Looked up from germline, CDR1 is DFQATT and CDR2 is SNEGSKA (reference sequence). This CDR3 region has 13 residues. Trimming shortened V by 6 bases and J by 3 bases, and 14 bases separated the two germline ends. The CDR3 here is CSAKGGGDTEAFF. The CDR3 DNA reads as TGCAGTGCCAAGGGAGGGGGGGACACTGAAGCTTTCTTT.

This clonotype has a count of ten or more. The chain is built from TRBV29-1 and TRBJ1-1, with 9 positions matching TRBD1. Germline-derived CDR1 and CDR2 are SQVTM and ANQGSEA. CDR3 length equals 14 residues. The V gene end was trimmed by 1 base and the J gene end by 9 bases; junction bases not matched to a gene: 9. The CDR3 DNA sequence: TGCAGCGTTGAAGGGACAGGGGCGAGTCGTCAAGCTTTCTTT. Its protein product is CSVEGTGASRQAFF.

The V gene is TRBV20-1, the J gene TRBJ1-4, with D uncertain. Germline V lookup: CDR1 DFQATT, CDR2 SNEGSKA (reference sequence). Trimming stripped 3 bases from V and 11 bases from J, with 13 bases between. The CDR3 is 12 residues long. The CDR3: CSARGSNGKLFF. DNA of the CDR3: TGCAGTGCTAGGGGTTCCAACGGGAAACTGTTTTTT.

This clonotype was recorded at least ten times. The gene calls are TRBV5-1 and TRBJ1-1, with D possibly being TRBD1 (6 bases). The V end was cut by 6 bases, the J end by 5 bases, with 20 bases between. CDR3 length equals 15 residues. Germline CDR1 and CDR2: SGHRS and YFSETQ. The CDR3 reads CASTYTGTSVTEAFF. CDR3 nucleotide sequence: TGCGCCAGCACCTATACAGGGACATCCGTGACTGAAGCTTTCTTT.

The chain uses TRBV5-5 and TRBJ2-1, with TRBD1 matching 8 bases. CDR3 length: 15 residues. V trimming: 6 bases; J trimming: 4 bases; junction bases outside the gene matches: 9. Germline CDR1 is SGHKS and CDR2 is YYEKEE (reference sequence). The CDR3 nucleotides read TGTGCCAGCATATGGGGGGACAGGAGATACAATGAGCAGTTCTTC. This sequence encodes CASIWGDRRYNEQFF.

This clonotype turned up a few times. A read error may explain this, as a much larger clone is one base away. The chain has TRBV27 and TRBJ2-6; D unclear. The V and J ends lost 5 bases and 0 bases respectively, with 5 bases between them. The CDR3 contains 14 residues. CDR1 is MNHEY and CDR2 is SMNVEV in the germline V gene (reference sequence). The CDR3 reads CASSALSGANVLTF. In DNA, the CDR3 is TGTGCCAGCAGTGCCCTCTCTGGGGCCAACGTCCTGACTTTC.

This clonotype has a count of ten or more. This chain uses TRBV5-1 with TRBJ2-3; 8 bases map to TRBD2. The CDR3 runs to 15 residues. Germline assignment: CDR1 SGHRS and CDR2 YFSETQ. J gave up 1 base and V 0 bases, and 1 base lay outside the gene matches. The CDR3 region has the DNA TGCGCCAGCAGCTTGGGAGCGGGAGGCACAGATACGCAGTATTTT. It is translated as CASSLGAGGTDTQYF. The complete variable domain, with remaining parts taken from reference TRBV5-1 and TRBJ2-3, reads KAGVTQTPRYLIKTRGQQVTLSCSPISGHRSVSWYQQTPGQGLQFLFEYFSETQRNKGNFPGRFSGRQFSNSRSEMNVSTLELGDSALYLCASSLGAGGTDTQYFGPGTRLTVL.

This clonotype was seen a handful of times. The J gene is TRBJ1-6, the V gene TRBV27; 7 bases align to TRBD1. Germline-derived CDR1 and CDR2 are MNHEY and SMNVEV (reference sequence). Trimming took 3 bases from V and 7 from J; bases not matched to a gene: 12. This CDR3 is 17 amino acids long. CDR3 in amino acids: CASSFSQGIGGNSPLHF. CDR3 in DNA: TGTGCCAGCAGTTTTTCACAGGGGATCGGTGGCAATTCACCCCTCCACTTT.

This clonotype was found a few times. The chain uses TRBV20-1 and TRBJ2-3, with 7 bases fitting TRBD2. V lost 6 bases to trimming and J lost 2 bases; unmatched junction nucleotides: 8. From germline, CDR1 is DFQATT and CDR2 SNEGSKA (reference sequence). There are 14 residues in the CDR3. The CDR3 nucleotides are TGCAGTGCCCCAATTAGCGGGTACACAGATACGCAGTATTTT. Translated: CSAPISGYTDTQYF.

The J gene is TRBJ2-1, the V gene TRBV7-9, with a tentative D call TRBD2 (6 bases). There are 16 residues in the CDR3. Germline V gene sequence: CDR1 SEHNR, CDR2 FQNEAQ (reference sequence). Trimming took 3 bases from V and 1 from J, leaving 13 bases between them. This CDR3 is CASSFSGGRSYNEQFF. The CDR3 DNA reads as TGTGCCAGCAGCTTTTCCGGGGGTCGGTCCTACAATGAGCAGTTCTTC.

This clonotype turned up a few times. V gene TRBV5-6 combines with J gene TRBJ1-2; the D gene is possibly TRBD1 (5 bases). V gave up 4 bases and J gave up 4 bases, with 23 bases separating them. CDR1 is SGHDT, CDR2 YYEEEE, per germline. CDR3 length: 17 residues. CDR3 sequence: CASSPTGGTDGGYGYTF. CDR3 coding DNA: TGTGCCAGCAGCCCGACGGGGGGGACGGACGGAGGCTATGGCTACACCTTC.

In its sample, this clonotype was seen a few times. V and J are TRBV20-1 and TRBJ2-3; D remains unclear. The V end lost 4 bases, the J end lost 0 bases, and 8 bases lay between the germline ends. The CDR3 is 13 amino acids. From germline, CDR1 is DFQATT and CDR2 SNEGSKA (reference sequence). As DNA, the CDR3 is TGCAGTGCTACCGGACGTAGCACAGATACGCAGTATTTT. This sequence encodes CSATGRSTDTQYF.

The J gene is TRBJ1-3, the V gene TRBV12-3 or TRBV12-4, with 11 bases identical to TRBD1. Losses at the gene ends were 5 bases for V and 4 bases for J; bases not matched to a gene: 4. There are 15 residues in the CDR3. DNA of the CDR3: TGTGCCAGCAGTCGGACAGGGGGCGAGGGAAACACCATATATTTT. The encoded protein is CASSRTGGEGNTIYF.

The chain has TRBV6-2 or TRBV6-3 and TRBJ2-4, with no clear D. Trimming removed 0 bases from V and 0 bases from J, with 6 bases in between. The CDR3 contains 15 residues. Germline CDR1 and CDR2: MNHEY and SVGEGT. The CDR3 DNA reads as TGTGCCAGCAGTTACTCAGATGTAGCCAAAAACATTCAGTACTTC. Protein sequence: CASSYSDVAKNIQYF.